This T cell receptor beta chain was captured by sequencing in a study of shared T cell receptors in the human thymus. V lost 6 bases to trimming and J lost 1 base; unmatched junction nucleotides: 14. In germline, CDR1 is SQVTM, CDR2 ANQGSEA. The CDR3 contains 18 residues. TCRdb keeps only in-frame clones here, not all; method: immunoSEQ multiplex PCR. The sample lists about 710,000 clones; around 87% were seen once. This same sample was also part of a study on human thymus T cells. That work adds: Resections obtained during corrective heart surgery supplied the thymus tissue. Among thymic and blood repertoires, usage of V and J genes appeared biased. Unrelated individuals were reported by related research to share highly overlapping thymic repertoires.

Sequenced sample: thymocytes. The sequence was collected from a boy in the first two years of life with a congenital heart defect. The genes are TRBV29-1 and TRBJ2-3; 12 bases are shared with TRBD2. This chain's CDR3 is CSVRSASGRARRTDTQYF. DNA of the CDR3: TGCAGCGTCCGGAGCGCTAGCGGGAGGGCCCGTCGCACAGATACGCAGTATTTT.